These T cell receptor beta chains were read from a single sample in a study of blood T cell repertoires in COVID-19. The protocol was immunoSEQ multiplex PCR, while the TCRdb copy is restricted to in-frame clones and leaves out a portion. The table lists approximately 310,000 clones, 89% of them singletons, with roughly 5% in the top ten. Material for sequencing was PBMCs or T cells enriched from blood (not recorded which). The receptors stem from a man aged 60 to 75 who had recovered from COVID-19. CDR3s include the opening cysteine and the closing phenylalanine or tryptophan. Fields, in order: clone size, V gene, D gene, CDR3 length, J gene, CDR3 protein, CDR3 DNA. A D gene is named only where the DNA matches it firmly. Size is stated for part of the rows, as once, few or many counts, or as a class when the clone is expanded.

clone size: NA
V gene: TRBV19
D gene: NA
CDR3 length: 11
J gene: TRBJ1-2
CDR3 protein: CASNRGDGYTF
CDR3 DNA: TGTGCCAGTAATCGGGGGGATGGCTACACCTTC

clone size: NA
V gene: TRBV6-5
D gene: NA
CDR3 length: 14
J gene: TRBJ2-7
CDR3 protein: CATGVRGYSYEQYF
CDR3 DNA: TGTGCCACCGGGGTGCGAGGGTACTCCTACGAGCAGTACTTC

clone size: NA
V gene: TRBV30
D gene: TRBD2
CDR3 length: 16
J gene: TRBJ2-3
CDR3 protein: CAWSYTLAELTDTQYF
CDR3 DNA: TGTGCCTGGAGTTACACGCTAGCGGAACTCACAGATACGCAGTATTTT

clone size: NA
V gene: TRBV6-5
D gene: NA
CDR3 length: 16
J gene: TRBJ1-6
CDR3 protein: CASSYSRNREDSPLHF
CDR3 DNA: TGTGCCAGCAGTTACTCGAGGAACAGGGAAGATTCACCCCTCCACTTT

clone size: NA
V gene: TRBV10-1
D gene: NA
CDR3 length: 15
J gene: TRBJ2-3
CDR3 protein: CASSESYREPNTQYF
CDR3 DNA: TGCGCCAGCAGTGAGTCGTATCGGGAGCCAAATACGCAGTATTTT

clone size: once
V gene: TRBV2
D gene: NA
CDR3 length: 15
J gene: TRBJ2-3
CDR3 protein: CASSERRQFTDTQYF
CDR3 DNA: TGTGCCAGCAGTGAACGGAGACAGTTCACAGATACGCAGTATTTT

clone size: NA
V gene: TRBV3-1/TRBV3-2
D gene: NA
CDR3 length: 14
J gene: TRBJ2-3
CDR3 protein: CASSQEGPSDTQYF
CDR3 DNA: TGTGCCAGCAGCCAAGAAGGTCCGAGCGACACGCAGTATTTT

clone size: NA
V gene: TRBV7-9
D gene: TRBD1
CDR3 length: 14
J gene: TRBJ1-5
CDR3 protein: CASSPETGFQPQHF
CDR3 DNA: TGTGCCAGCAGCCCGGAGACAGGGTTTCAGCCCCAGCATTTT

clone size: NA
V gene: TRBV11-2
D gene: TRBD1
CDR3 length: 14
J gene: TRBJ1-3
CDR3 protein: CASSNRGSGNTIYF
CDR3 DNA: TGTGCCAGCAGCAACAGGGGAAGTGGAAACACCATATATTTT

clone size: few
V gene: TRBV11-2
D gene: NA
CDR3 length: 15
J gene: TRBJ2-5
CDR3 protein: CASSLYRSARGTQYF
CDR3 DNA: TGTGCCAGCAGCTTATATCGGTCAGCTCGCGGGACCCAGTACTTC

clone size: NA
V gene: TRBV9
D gene: NA
CDR3 length: 14
J gene: TRBJ1-6
CDR3 protein: CASSPHNDNSPLHF
CDR3 DNA: TGTGCCAGCAGCCCACACAACGATAATTCACCCCTCCACTTT

clone size: once
V gene: TRBV7-9
D gene: NA
CDR3 length: 13
J gene: TRBJ2-5
CDR3 protein: CASSRDIEETQYF
CDR3 DNA: TGTGCCAGCAGCCGGGATATCGAAGAGACCCAGTACTTC

clone size: NA
V gene: TRBV13
D gene: TRBD1
CDR3 length: 17
J gene: TRBJ2-6
CDR3 protein: CASSLGLQGVGANVLTF
CDR3 DNA: TGTGCCAGCAGCTTAGGCCTACAGGGGGTAGGGGCCAACGTCCTGACTTTC

clone size: NA
V gene: TRBV30
D gene: TRBD1
CDR3 length: 14
J gene: TRBJ2-7
CDR3 protein: CAWSAGTGLYEQYF
CDR3 DNA: TGTGCCTGGAGTGCCGGGACAGGCCTCTACGAGCAGTACTTC

clone size: NA
V gene: TRBV10-3
D gene: TRBD2
CDR3 length: 19
J gene: TRBJ2-7
CDR3 protein: CAIRLPPSSLAGRSDEQYF
CDR3 DNA: TGTGCCATCAGGTTGCCACCATCCTCACTAGCGGGACGTTCGGACGAGCAGTACTTC

clone size: NA
V gene: TRBV28
D gene: TRBD1
CDR3 length: 15
J gene: TRBJ1-5
CDR3 protein: CASSFRDRGNQPQHF
CDR3 DNA: TGTGCCAGCAGTTTTCGTGACAGGGGCAATCAGCCCCAGCATTTT

clone size: NA
V gene: TRBV5-1
D gene: TRBD2
CDR3 length: 15
J gene: TRBJ2-3
CDR3 protein: CASSLGLAGEDTQYF
CDR3 DNA: TGCGCCAGCAGCTTGGGGCTAGCGGGAGAAGATACGCAGTATTTT

clone size: NA
V gene: TRBV18
D gene: TRBD1
CDR3 length: 17
J gene: TRBJ1-1
CDR3 protein: CASSLSSPTGFNTEAFF
CDR3 DNA: TGTGCCAGCTCACTTTCCTCGCCGACAGGGTTTAACACTGAAGCTTTCTTT

clone size: NA
V gene: TRBV6-5
D gene: NA
CDR3 length: 12
J gene: TRBJ1-2
CDR3 protein: CASSYGAGGYTF
CDR3 DNA: TGTGCCAGCAGTTACGGTGCAGGCGGCTACACCTTC

clone size: NA
V gene: TRBV10-2
D gene: NA
CDR3 length: 11
J gene: TRBJ2-7
CDR3 protein: CASSESGSQYF
CDR3 DNA: TGCGCCAGCAGTGAGTCCGGGTCTCAGTACTTC

clone size: NA
V gene: TRBV28
D gene: NA
CDR3 length: 12
J gene: TRBJ2-7
CDR3 protein: CASSLTGYEQYF
CDR3 DNA: TGTGCCAGCAGTTTGACAGGTTACGAGCAGTACTTC

clone size: NA
V gene: TRBV28
D gene: NA
CDR3 length: 10
J gene: TRBJ2-7
CDR3 protein: CASPGREQYF
CDR3 DNA: TGTGCCAGCCCAGGGCGCGAGCAGTACTTC

clone size: NA
V gene: TRBV2
D gene: NA
CDR3 length: 14
J gene: TRBJ2-3
CDR3 protein: CASSDREGTDTQYF
CDR3 DNA: TGTGCCAGCAGTGACAGGGAAGGCACAGATACGCAGTATTTT

clone size: once
V gene: TRBV6-5
D gene: TRBD1
CDR3 length: 16
J gene: TRBJ1-3
CDR3 protein: CASSYSGQSSGNTIYF
CDR3 DNA: TGTGCCAGCAGTTACTCGGGACAGAGCTCTGGAAACACCATATATTTT

clone size: few
V gene: TRBV5-1
D gene: NA
CDR3 length: 16
J gene: TRBJ2-1
CDR3 protein: CASSVPLGTTHNEQFF
CDR3 DNA: TGCGCCAGCAGTGTCCCACTCGGGACAACTCACAATGAGCAGTTCTTC

clone size: NA
V gene: TRBV18
D gene: NA
CDR3 length: 13
J gene: TRBJ1-2
CDR3 protein: CASSETVNYGYTF
CDR3 DNA: TGTGCCAGCTCGGAGACAGTTAACTATGGCTACACCTTC

clone size: NA
V gene: TRBV7-2
D gene: NA
CDR3 length: 15
J gene: TRBJ2-1
CDR3 protein: CASSRDSVSSNEQFF
CDR3 DNA: TGTGCCAGCAGTCGGGACTCCGTCTCTAGCAATGAGCAGTTCTTC

clone size: NA
V gene: TRBV7-9
D gene: NA
CDR3 length: 11
J gene: TRBJ2-7
CDR3 protein: CASSFSYEQYF
CDR3 DNA: TGTGCCAGCAGCTTTAGTTACGAGCAGTACTTC

clone size: NA
V gene: TRBV11-2
D gene: TRBD1
CDR3 length: 13
J gene: TRBJ1-1
CDR3 protein: CASQGQGRTEAFF
CDR3 DNA: TGTGCCAGCCAGGGACAGGGGAGGACTGAAGCTTTCTTT

clone size: once
V gene: TRBV7-3
D gene: TRBD2
CDR3 length: 16
J gene: TRBJ2-5
CDR3 protein: CASSVGTSGSGETQYF
CDR3 DNA: TGTGCCAGCAGCGTGGGGACTAGCGGGAGTGGAGAGACCCAGTACTTC

clone size: NA
V gene: TRBV7-8
D gene: TRBD2
CDR3 length: 14
J gene: TRBJ2-1
CDR3 protein: CASSHSGAYNEQFF
CDR3 DNA: TGTGCCAGCAGCCATAGCGGGGCCTACAATGAGCAGTTCTTC

clone size: NA
V gene: TRBV7-3
D gene: TRBD2
CDR3 length: 15
J gene: TRBJ2-7
CDR3 protein: CASSPGLAGVGEQYF
CDR3 DNA: TGTGCCAGCAGCCCGGGACTAGCGGGAGTTGGCGAGCAGTACTTC

clone size: NA
V gene: TRBV27
D gene: TRBD1
CDR3 length: 18
J gene: TRBJ1-5
CDR3 protein: CASTLTYRGPGANQPQHF
CDR3 DNA: TGTGCCAGCACCTTAACTTACAGGGGGCCAGGTGCTAATCAGCCCCAGCATTTT

clone size: NA
V gene: TRBV5-1
D gene: NA
CDR3 length: 16
J gene: TRBJ2-1
CDR3 protein: CASSLALAYSYNEQFF
CDR3 DNA: TGCGCCAGCAGCTTGGCACTAGCCTACTCCTACAATGAGCAGTTCTTC

clone size: NA
V gene: TRBV4-1
D gene: NA
CDR3 length: 16
J gene: TRBJ1-4
CDR3 protein: CASSQDGGGSGEKLFF
CDR3 DNA: TGCGCCAGCAGCCAAGATGGGGGGGGCTCGGGTGAAAAACTGTTTTTT